This is a list of T cell receptor beta chains from one sample in a study of chemoradiotherapy in HPV16-positive cancers. Produced via immunoSEQ multiplex PCR; TCRdb's table is partial and in-frame only. The table has tens of thousands of clones, roughly 87% seen once. The input for sequencing was blood, taken from a patient who underwent chemoradiotherapy. These receptors came from a human donor with HPV-associated anogenital cancer. Both conserved end residues are part of each CDR3. D genes are given only for firm matches. The size of a clone is reported for some rows only, either as once, few or many, or as a class for expanded clones.

TRBJ1-5,NA,TRBD1,TRBV6-5,CASSTWEGAHQPQHF,TGTGCCAGCAGTACTTGGGAGGGGGCTCATCAGCCCCAGCATTTT
TRBJ2-5,NA,TRBD1,TRBV9,CASSAQGTLQYF,TGTGCCAGCAGCGCACAGGGGACCCTCCAGTACTTC
TRBJ2-5,NA,NA,TRBV30,CAWTGPRASETQYF,TGTGCCTGGACGGGGCCCCGGGCTTCAGAGACCCAGTACTTC
TRBJ1-6,once,NA,TRBV4-3,CASSQERERTLGSPLHF,TGCGCCAGCAGCCAAGAAAGGGAAAGAACGTTAGGTTCACCCCTCCACTTT
TRBJ2-7,few,NA,TRBV25-1,CASSDDARRGEQYF,TGTGCCAGCAGTGATGACGCCCGTCGAGGCGAGCAGTACTTC
TRBJ1-3,NA,NA,TRBV18,CASEYATSGNTIYF,TGTGCCAGCGAGTATGCCACCTCTGGAAACACCATATATTTT
TRBJ1-3,NA,NA,TRBV7-8,CASSLAGGGEGNTIYF,TGTGCCAGCAGCTTAGCGGGGGGAGGAGAGGGAAACACCATATATTTT
TRBJ2-1,NA,TRBD2,TRBV10-1,CAKGLAVGQFF,TGCGCCAAAGGACTAGCAGTCGGGCAGTTCTTC
TRBJ1-1,NA,NA,TRBV6-1,CASSLLRVNTEAFF,TGTGCCAGCAGCCTCCTACGGGTGAACACTGAAGCTTTCTTT
TRBJ2-7,NA,TRBD2,TRBV18,CASSPGLAGLNEQYF,TGTGCCAGCTCACCGGGGTTAGCGGGATTAAACGAGCAGTACTTC
TRBJ1-2,NA,NA,TRBV4-1,CASSPEETANYGYTF,TGCGCCAGCAGCCCAGAGGAAACGGCCAACTATGGCTACACCTTC
TRBJ2-3,NA,NA,TRBV6-5,CASSYSLAGDTQYF,TGTGCCAGCAGTTACTCCCTAGCTGGGGATACGCAGTATTTT
TRBJ2-3,NA,TRBD2,TRBV5-1,CASSSTSGGDTQYF,TGCGCCAGCAGCTCTACTAGCGGGGGGGATACGCAGTATTTT
TRBJ2-7,NA,TRBD2,TRBV2,CASRRLAGAPYEQYF,TGTGCCAGCAGAAGACTAGCGGGGGCCCCCTACGAGCAGTACTTC
TRBJ2-3,NA,NA,TRBV6-1,CASTPPGSTDTQYF,TGTGCCAGCACCCCCCCAGGGAGCACAGATACGCAGTATTTT
TRBJ1-2,NA,NA,TRBV6-5,CASSSPGGFYTF,TGTGCCAGCAGTTCCCCGGGAGGCTTCTACACCTTC
TRBJ1-4,NA,NA,TRBV19,CATLGQRRRKLFF,TGTGCCACTTTGGGACAAAGAAGGAGGAAACTGTTTTTT
TRBJ2-1,NA,TRBD1,TRBV7-9,CASSLLQGYSEQFF,TGTGCCAGCAGCTTATTACAGGGGTACAGTGAGCAGTTCTTC
TRBJ1-3,NA,NA,TRBV30,CAWSVSSGNTIYF,TGTGCCTGGAGTGTCTCCTCTGGAAACACCATATATTTT
TRBJ2-7,NA,TRBD2,TRBV7-2,CASSLGVRASGPPGEQYF,TGTGCCAGCAGCTTAGGGGTCAGGGCTAGCGGGCCCCCCGGAGAGCAGTACTTC
TRBJ1-5,NA,NA,TRBV6-6,CASSGPGSEGNQPQHF,TGTGCCAGCAGTGGGCCCGGTTCTGAGGGCAATCAGCCCCAGCATTTT
TRBJ2-3,NA,NA,TRBV14,CASSQARGHTDTQYF,TGTGCCAGCAGCCAAGCGCGGGGCCACACAGATACGCAGTATTTT
TRBJ1-3,once,NA,TRBV6-5,CASSYMGSGNTIYF,TGTGCCAGCAGTTATATGGGCTCTGGAAACACCATATATTTT
TRBJ2-7,NA,NA,TRBV15,CATSPPLGSRHEQYF,TGTGCCACCAGCCCCCCGCTAGGGTCGAGGCACGAGCAGTACTTC
TRBJ1-3,NA,NA,TRBV30,CAWIPGPGNTIYF,TGTGCCTGGATCCCGGGCCCTGGAAACACCATATATTTT
TRBJ2-2,once,NA,TRBV9,CASTLHGGSTGELFF,TGTGCCAGCACCTTGCATGGGGGGAGCACCGGGGAGCTGTTTTTT
TRBJ2-2,NA,NA,TRBV5-4,CASSPSPRDTGELFF,TGTGCCAGCAGCCCCAGCCCTAGGGACACCGGGGAGCTGTTTTTT
TRBJ2-7,NA,TRBD1,TRBV6-1,CASNRRDRDYEQYF,TGTGCCAGCAATCGCCGGGACAGGGACTACGAGCAGTACTTC
TRBJ2-5,NA,NA,TRBV19,CASSMSGVETQYF,TGTGCCAGTAGTATGTCAGGGGTGGAGACCCAGTACTTC
TRBJ2-1,once,TRBD1,TRBV29-1,CSVEGYRGNEQFF,TGCAGCGTTGAAGGGTACAGGGGGAATGAGCAGTTCTTC
TRBJ1-1,NA,NA,TRBV4-3,CASSRITGLNTEAFF,TGCGCCAGCAGCCGTATAACAGGGCTGAACACTGAAGCTTTCTTT
TRBJ2-2,few,NA,TRBV6-5,CASSYSITGSTGELFF,TGTGCCAGCAGTTACTCAATCACAGGGAGCACCGGGGAGCTGTTTTTT
TRBJ1-1,NA,NA,TRBV7-9,CASSWPGATEAFF,TGTGCCAGCAGCTGGCCGGGGGCTACTGAAGCTTTCTTT
TRBJ2-7,NA,NA,TRBV7-7,CASSKDRDFTYEQYF,TGTGCCAGCAGCAAGGACCGGGACTTTACCTACGAGCAGTACTTC
TRBJ1-1,once,NA,TRBV21-1,CASSRDGHLNTEAFF,TGTGCCAGCAGCAGAGACGGACATCTGAACACTGAAGCTTTCTTT
TRBJ1-1,NA,NA,TRBV27,CASSLEGIDTEAFF,TGTGCCAGCAGTTTGGAAGGGATCGACACTGAAGCTTTCTTT
TRBJ1-3,NA,NA,TRBV7-2,CASSTPIMASGNTIYF,TGTGCCAGCAGCACCCCCATAATGGCCTCTGGAAACACCATATATTTT
TRBJ2-2,NA,NA,TRBV5-5,CASSLRGAVTGELFF,TGTGCCAGCAGCTTGCGAGGGGCGGTCACCGGGGAGCTGTTTTTT
TRBJ2-7,NA,NA,TRBV7-9,CASSPTGTYEQYF,TGTGCCAGCAGCCCAACAGGTACCTACGAGCAGTACTTC
TRBJ1-5,once,NA,TRBV19,CASSILADSNQPQHF,TGTGCCAGTAGTATATTGGCAGATAGCAATCAGCCCCAGCATTTT
TRBJ2-1,NA,NA,TRBV6-5,CASRSTSRDVNEQFF,TGTGCCAGCAGGTCGACTAGTAGGGATGTCAATGAGCAGTTCTTC
TRBJ2-7,NA,NA,TRBV7-2,CASSLGLGEQYF,TGTGCCAGCAGCTTGGGCCTCGGGGAGCAGTACTTC
TRBJ2-7,NA,TRBD2,TRBV30,CAWGLAGGREQYF,TGTGCCTGGGGACTAGCGGGGGGGCGTGAGCAGTACTTC
TRBJ2-5,NA,TRBD1,TRBV11-2,CASSQWAGTGEETQYF,TGTGCCAGCAGCCAGTGGGCCGGGACAGGGGAAGAGACCCAGTACTTC
TRBJ2-3,NA,NA,TRBV5-1,CASSLDVRNVRYF,TGCGCCAGCAGCTTGGACGTCCGGAATGTGCGATATTTT
TRBJ1-4,NA,NA,TRBV2,CASNHPSGGEKLFF,TGTGCCAGCAACCATCCAAGTGGGGGTGAAAAACTGTTTTTT
TRBJ2-5,once,NA,TRBV5-5,CASRLTPWETQYF,TGTGCCAGCAGATTGACACCGTGGGAGACCCAGTACTTC
TRBJ2-3,NA,NA,TRBV5-5,CASSLTGSTDTQYF,TGTGCCAGCAGCCTGACCGGGTCCACAGATACGCAGTATTTT